The rows below give T cell receptor beta chains drawn from one sample of a study of Ad26.COV2.S vaccination and SARS-CoV-2 variants. The repertoire was sequenced with immunoSEQ multiplex PCR; TCRdb's copy has only in-frame clones and lacks some. The sample contains roughly 500,000 clones, 70% to 90% of which appear only once. Source: peripheral blood, taken in a trial of Ad26.COV2.S vaccine versus placebo. The receptors derive from a person between 18 and 59 years old who received the Ad26.COV2.S COVID-19 vaccine or a placebo. The CDR3 runs from the conserved cysteine through the conserved F or W. The D gene is left open where the match is weak. The size of a clone is reported for some rows only, either as once, few or many, or as a class for expanded clones.

v_gene,abundance,j_gene,d_gene,CDR3aa,CDR3nt
TRBV30,-,TRBJ1-1,TRBD1,CAWSDYGTVNTEAFF,TGTGCCTGGAGTGATTACGGGACAGTGAACACTGAAGCTTTCTTT
TRBV3-1/TRBV3-2,-,TRBJ2-3,TRBD2,CASSQLVAGGRPDTQYF,TGTGCCAGCAGCCAACTTGTAGCGGGAGGTCGCCCCGATACGCAGTATTTT
TRBV7-9,-,TRBJ1-4,TRBD1,CASRPGQLDEKLFF,TGTGCCAGCAGGCCGGGACAGCTAGATGAAAAACTGTTTTTT
TRBV5-4,-,TRBJ2-7,-,CASSYQREQYF,TGTGCCAGCAGCTATCAACGCGAGCAGTACTTC
TRBV19,once,TRBJ1-5,-,CASTGGRGVYQPQHF,TGTGCCAGTACCGGGGGGCGAGGTGTCTATCAGCCCCAGCATTTT
TRBV7-9,-,TRBJ2-3,-,CASSFGEGDTQYF,TGTGCCAGCAGCTTCGGTGAGGGGGATACGCAGTATTTT
TRBV6-6,-,TRBJ1-2,-,CASSYSSGRNYGYTF,TGTGCCAGCAGTTACTCGAGCGGCAGAAACTATGGCTACACCTTC
TRBV6-5,-,TRBJ1-6,TRBD1,CASTRTGKRNSPLHF,TGTGCCAGCACCAGGACAGGAAAGCGTAATTCACCCCTCCACTTT
TRBV28,-,TRBJ1-2,TRBD1,CASSFRDRTNYGYTF,TGTGCCAGCAGTTTTAGGGACAGGACAAACTATGGCTACACCTTC
TRBV3-1/TRBV3-2,few,TRBJ2-7,-,CASSQTTLRFPYEQYF,TGTGCCAGCAGCCAGACAACGCTCAGGTTTCCCTACGAGCAGTACTTC
TRBV19,-,TRBJ2-5,TRBD1,CASRPTGVSETQYF,TGTGCCAGCAGACCTACAGGGGTTTCTGAGACCCAGTACTTC
TRBV6-5,-,TRBJ2-7,TRBD1,CASRSGTGFSYEQYF,TGTGCCAGCCGGTCCGGGACAGGGTTCTCCTACGAGCAGTACTTC
TRBV5-4,-,TRBJ2-3,-,CASSLGPAVASTDTQYF,TGTGCCAGCAGCTTGGGGCCGGCAGTGGCTAGCACAGATACGCAGTATTTT
TRBV5-6,-,TRBJ1-6,-,CASSLRNSPLHF,TGTGCCAGCAGCTTGAGAAATTCACCCCTCCACTTT
TRBV20-1,-,TRBJ2-7,-,CSASVGRQDF,TGCAGTGCTAGTGTCGGCAGGCAGGACTTC
TRBV15,once,TRBJ1-2,-,CATSRDLGGYTF,TGTGCCACCAGCAGAGATCTAGGGGGCTACACCTTC
TRBV11-2,once,TRBJ2-7,TRBD1,CASSFTGQGGHEQYF,TGTGCCAGCAGCTTCACCGGACAGGGAGGCCACGAGCAGTACTTC
TRBV5-1,-,TRBJ1-1,-,CASSLSGAVEAFF,TGCGCCAGCAGCTTGTCTGGGGCGGTTGAAGCTTTCTTT
TRBV12-3/TRBV12-4,-,TRBJ2-4,-,CASSSQGNIQYF,TGTGCCAGCAGCTCACAGGGAAACATTCAGTACTTC
TRBV15,-,TRBJ2-1,TRBD2,CATSTSGGSNEQFF,TGTGCCACCTCGACTAGCGGAGGATCCAATGAGCAGTTCTTC
TRBV27,-,TRBJ1-1,-,CASPVGLFQSAYTEAFF,TGTGCCAGCCCAGTTGGCCTTTTTCAGTCAGCCTACACTGAAGCTTTCTTT